The clone carrying this T cell receptor beta chain was counted a few times. The protocol was immunoSEQ multiplex PCR, while the TCRdb copy is restricted to in-frame clones and leaves out a portion. Of 45,000 or so clones in the sample, roughly four fifths were seen once. This sample stems from a study of PD-L1 blockade in urothelial cancer. V was pared by 4 bases and J by 6 bases, with 16 bases between. The CDR3 runs 14 residues. Germline assignment: CDR1 SGHRS and CDR2 YFSETQ. This sample comprised PBMCs, obtained around atezolizumab (anti-PD-L1) treatment. This clonotype was obtained from a man in his 70s with urothelial cancer. The V gene is TRBV5-1, the J gene TRBJ1-1; no clear D gene. CDR3 in DNA: TGCGCCAGCAGCGCGGGGTCTTTAATGGCTGAAGCTTTCTTT. Residues: CASSAGSLMAEAFF. The complete variable domain, with remaining parts taken from reference TRBV5-1 and TRBJ1-1, reads KAGVTQTPRYLIKTRGQQVTLSCSPISGHRSVSWYQQTPGQGLQFLFEYFSETQRNKGNFPGRFSGRQFSNSRSEMNVSTLELGDSALYLCASSAGSLMAEAFFGQGTRLTVV.